Listed below are T cell receptor beta chains from one sample, sequenced in a study of T cell responses to AZD1222 COVID-19 vaccine. TCRdb's table, derived via immunoSEQ multiplex PCR, lists solely in-frame clones and lacks some. Of approximately 90,000 clones listed, roughly 89% are singletons. This sample comprised peripheral blood, obtained on day 0 of AZD1222 vaccination. These receptors all stem from an adult in good health. Each CDR3 is given with its conserved first and last residue. D genes are given only for firm matches. Clone size is given for some rows only: seen once, a few or many times, or a class if the clone is expanded.

clone_size j_call v_call d_call cdr3_aa cdr3_nt
. TRBJ1-4 TRBV30 . CAWSVLREKLFF TGTGCCTGGAGTGTACTCCGTGAAAAACTGTTTTTT
. TRBJ1-2 TRBV18 TRBD1 CASSPLTGPQGTGGYTF TGTGCCAGCTCACCCCTTACTGGACCACAGGGGACGGGCGGCTACACCTTC
. TRBJ2-7 TRBV23-1 . CASSPDPTRPSYEQYF TGCGCCAGCAGTCCGGACCCCACCCGCCCATCCTACGAGCAGTACTTC
. TRBJ1-1 TRBV6-5 TRBD1 CASRLGQGVHEAFF TGTGCCAGCAGACTTGGACAGGGGGTACATGAAGCTTTCTTT
. TRBJ1-4 TRBV4-3 TRBD1 CASSQPGQGNEKLFF TGCGCCAGCAGCCAGCCGGGACAGGGGAATGAAAAACTGTTTTTT
. TRBJ1-1 TRBV10-3 . CAISEVLGEVPNTEMNTEAFF TGTGCCATCAGTGAGGTACTGGGTGAAGTACCCAATACCGAAATGAACACTGAAGCTTTCTTT
. TRBJ2-7 TRBV6-1 TRBD1 CASNAGTGSIYEQYF TGTGCCAGCAATGCCGGGACAGGGAGCATCTACGAGCAGTACTTC
. TRBJ1-4 TRBV21-1 . CASSKKVGWRVGDEKLFF TGTGCCAGCAGCAAAAAGGTAGGATGGAGGGTGGGGGATGAAAAACTGTTTTTT
. TRBJ2-1 TRBV5-1 . CASSHSYNEQFF TGCGCCAGCAGCCACTCATACAATGAGCAGTTCTTC
once TRBJ1-2 TRBV3-1/TRBV3-2 . CASSGGRNGYGYTF TGTGCCAGCAGTGGTGGGAGGAATGGCTATGGCTACACCTTC
. TRBJ1-4 TRBV27 . CASRRGGEEGKLFF TGTGCCAGCCGTCGGGGGGGGGAAGAAGGAAAACTGTTTTTT
. TRBJ2-1 TRBV15 . CATSRAGANYNEQFF TGTGCCACCAGCAGAGCGGGGGCTAATTACAATGAGCAGTTCTTC
. TRBJ1-1 TRBV7-9 TRBD1 CASSLGQKNTEAFF TGTGCCAGCAGCTTGGGACAGAAGAACACTGAAGCTTTCTTT
. TRBJ2-1 TRBV18 TRBD2 CASSARTSGGPANEQFF TGTGCCAGCTCTGCTAGGACTAGCGGGGGCCCTGCTAATGAGCAGTTCTTC
. TRBJ1-6 TRBV7-2 . CASSPGTTDLNSPLHF TGTGCCAGCAGCCCCGGGACGACCGATCTTAATTCACCCCTCCACTTT
few TRBJ2-3 TRBV6-4 . CASSSSRGGADTQYF TGTGCCAGCAGCTCTTCTAGGGGGGGGGCAGATACGCAGTATTTT
once TRBJ1-1 TRBV4-3 . CASSPLGVNTEAFF TGCGCCAGCAGCCCCTTAGGGGTGAACACTGAAGCTTTCTTT
. TRBJ1-2 TRBV29-1 . CSTGGGYGYTF TGCAGCACTGGAGGGGGCTATGGCTACACCTTC
. TRBJ1-5 TRBV4-3 . CASSLSYSNQPQHF TGCGCCAGCAGCCTATCTTATAGCAATCAGCCCCAGCATTTT
. TRBJ2-6 TRBV5-1 . CASKEYRVSGANVLTF TGCGCCAGCAAGGAGTACAGGGTGTCTGGGGCCAACGTCCTGACTTTC
. TRBJ1-2 TRBV29-1 TRBD1 CSVATGGNYGYTF TGCAGCGTTGCGACAGGGGGGAACTATGGCTACACCTTC
. TRBJ2-5 TRBV25-1 . CASSDNSGTQYF TGTGCCAGCAGTGACAACTCCGGAACCCAGTACTTC
few TRBJ1-1 TRBV6-5 TRBD1 CASSYAGGNYEAFF TGTGCCAGCAGTTACGCAGGGGGTAACTATGAAGCTTTCTTT